This is a list of T cell receptor beta chains from one sample in a study of blood T cell repertoires in COVID-19. Libraries were prepared by immunoSEQ multiplex PCR; TCRdb keeps only in-frame clonotypes and omits some of them. The table includes some 380,000 clones, 81% detected once. The sample comprised peripheral blood. The origin of the receptors is a human donor with acute or convalescent COVID-19. The donor label of this sample is uncertain. CDR3s include the opening cysteine and the closing phenylalanine or tryptophan. The order of the fields is CDR3 protein, CDR3 DNA, J gene, D gene, V gene, clone size. A D gene is named only where the DNA matches it firmly. Clone size, where shown, is once, few, many, or a class for clones that have expanded.

CASSRRAGGHSEQYF | TGTGCCAGCAGTCGTCGAGCGGGGGGGCATAGCGAGCAGTACTTC | TRBJ2-7 | TRBD2 | TRBV28 | .
CAWSGQPGQPQHF | TGTGCCTGGAGTGGTCAACCAGGTCAGCCCCAGCATTTT | TRBJ1-5 | . | TRBV30 | .
CASSQGGGTGELFF | TGTGCCAGCAGCCAAGGGGGGGGCACCGGGGAGCTGTTTTTT | TRBJ2-2 | TRBD2 | TRBV3-1/TRBV3-2 | .
CASSLLAGGFADTQYF | TGTGCCAGCAGTTTATTAGCGGGGGGCTTTGCAGATACGCAGTATTTT | TRBJ2-3 | TRBD2 | TRBV28 | once
CASSQGLGGWGYTF | TGTGCCAGCAGCCAAGGATTAGGGGGTTGGGGCTACACCTTC | TRBJ1-2 | . | TRBV3-1/TRBV3-2 | .
CASSLGGTSGRHEQFF | TGTGCCAGCAGCTTGGGGGGGACTAGCGGGAGACATGAGCAGTTCTTC | TRBJ2-1 | TRBD2 | TRBV5-4 | .
CASSQVKGRVTVSQPQHF | TGCGCCAGCAGCCAAGTAAAGGGCAGGGTGACGGTTAGTCAGCCCCAGCATTTT | TRBJ1-5 | . | TRBV4-1 | .
CASSSLTTTGGYEQYF | TGTGCCAGCAGCTCCCTCACTACGACAGGGGGTTACGAGCAGTACTTC | TRBJ2-7 | TRBD1 | TRBV11-2 | once
CASSPGTSGPQFF | TGTGCCAGCAGTCCAGGGACTAGCGGCCCACAGTTCTTC | TRBJ2-1 | TRBD2 | TRBV9 | .
CASSLEWGEADTQYF | TGTGCCAGCAGCTTGGAATGGGGGGAGGCAGATACGCAGTATTTT | TRBJ2-3 | . | TRBV5-4 | few
CASTLLDSLKNQPQHF | TGTGCCAGCACCCTCCTGGACAGTTTGAAAAATCAGCCCCAGCATTTT | TRBJ1-5 | . | TRBV28 | few
CAIRARGQSPNYGYTF | TGTGCCATCAGAGCGCGTGGCCAGAGTCCTAACTATGGCTACACCTTC | TRBJ1-2 | . | TRBV10-3 | .
CASSPAGQPYNEQFF | TGTGCCAGCAGCCCCGCGGGACAGCCTTACAATGAGCAGTTCTTC | TRBJ2-1 | . | TRBV5-8 | .
CASSPRQGRGYTF | TGTGCCAGCAGCCCCCGACAGGGGCGTGGCTACACCTTC | TRBJ1-2 | TRBD1 | TRBV3-1/TRBV3-2 | .
CASSDLYNQPQHF | TGTGCCAGCAGTGACCTGTACAATCAGCCCCAGCATTTT | TRBJ1-5 | . | TRBV6-1 | few
CASSLARGRTNTEAFF | TGTGCCAGCAGCTTAGCGCGGGGCAGGACCAACACTGAAGCTTTCTTT | TRBJ1-1 | . | TRBV7-9 | once
CASSLENPRQGKFF | TGTGCCAGCAGCTTAGAAAATCCGAGGCAGGGTAAGTTCTTC | TRBJ2-1 | . | TRBV11-2 | few
CASSRMWSGTTGELFF | TGTGCCAGCAGTCGAATGTGGTCCGGGACTACCGGGGAGCTGTTTTTT | TRBJ2-2 | . | TRBV5-4 | .
CASSESGTGDGYTF | TGTGCCAGCAGTGAATCTGGGACAGGGGATGGCTACACCTTC | TRBJ1-2 | TRBD1 | TRBV2 | once
CASSPSDRGSGGYTF | TGTGCCAGCAGCCCCTCGGACAGGGGATCGGGTGGCTACACCTTC | TRBJ1-2 | TRBD1 | TRBV7-2 | .
CASPTGSASYNSPLHF | TGTGCCAGCCCCACAGGGTCAGCCTCCTATAATTCACCCCTCCACTTT | TRBJ1-6 | . | TRBV11-3 | .
CASSEGAGVWSKNIQYF | TGTGCCAGCAGTGAAGGGGCAGGGGTGTGGTCCAAAAACATTCAGTACTTC | TRBJ2-4 | . | TRBV6-1 | few
CASSLTGGAVSTIYF | TGTGCCAGCAGTTTGACAGGGGGCGCGGTTAGCACCATATATTTT | TRBJ1-3 | TRBD1 | TRBV6-6 | few
CASSHRGTSGAHEQFF | TGTGCCAGCAGCCACCGAGGGACTAGCGGGGCCCATGAGCAGTTCTTC | TRBJ2-1 | TRBD2 | TRBV11-2 | .
CASSYNRGRAEAFF | TGTGCCAGCAGCTATAACAGGGGGCGGGCTGAAGCTTTCTTT | TRBJ1-1 | TRBD1 | TRBV5-4 | once
CASSVDRVPTGELFF | TGTGCCAGCAGCGTAGACAGGGTGCCAACCGGGGAGCTGTTTTTT | TRBJ2-2 | . | TRBV9 | .
CASSSAGGQVYEQYF | TGCGCCAGCAGCTCGGCGGGGGGGCAGGTCTACGAGCAGTACTTC | TRBJ2-7 | TRBD2 | TRBV5-1 | .
CSVERQHNEQFF | TGCAGCGTTGAACGACAGCACAATGAGCAGTTCTTC | TRBJ2-1 | . | TRBV29-1 | once
CASSPGQNEKLFF | TGTGCCAGCTCACCCGGACAAAATGAAAAACTGTTTTTT | TRBJ1-4 | . | TRBV18 | .
CASSPDLGNRAGYTF | TGTGCCAGCTCACCTGACCTGGGAAACAGGGCTGGCTACACCTTC | TRBJ1-2 | . | TRBV18 | .
CASSFNSLYGYTF | TGTGCCAGCAGCTTCAATTCACTCTATGGCTACACCTTC | TRBJ1-2 | . | TRBV11-2 | .
CASSLAGQPASEKLFF | TGTGCCAGCAGCTTGGCCGGCCAACCTGCTAGTGAAAAACTGTTTTTT | TRBJ1-4 | . | TRBV5-5 | .
CASSLGGTGNQPQHF | TGCGCCAGCAGCTTGGGGGGGACAGGCAATCAGCCCCAGCATTTT | TRBJ1-5 | TRBD1 | TRBV5-1 | .
CASSLSWGGRGTEAFF | TGTGCCAGCAGTTTGAGCTGGGGGGGCCGAGGAACTGAAGCTTTCTTT | TRBJ1-1 | . | TRBV6-6 | .
CASSLQGNGYTF | TGTGCCAGCTCATTACAGGGGAATGGCTACACCTTC | TRBJ1-2 | TRBD1 | TRBV18 | .